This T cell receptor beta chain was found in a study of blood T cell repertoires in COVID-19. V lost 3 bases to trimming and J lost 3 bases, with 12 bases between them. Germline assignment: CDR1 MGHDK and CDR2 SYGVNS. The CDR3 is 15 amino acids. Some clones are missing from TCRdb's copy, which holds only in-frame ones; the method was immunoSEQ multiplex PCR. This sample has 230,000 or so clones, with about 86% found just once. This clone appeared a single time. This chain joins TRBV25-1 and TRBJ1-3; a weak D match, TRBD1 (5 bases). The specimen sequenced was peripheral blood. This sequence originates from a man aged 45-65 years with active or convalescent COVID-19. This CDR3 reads CASSDARQLGNTIYF. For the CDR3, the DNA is TGTGCCAGCAGTGACGCCCGACAGCTTGGAAACACCATATATTTT.